The subject of this entry is one T cell receptor (beta chain). The data originate from a study of T cells after yellow fever vaccination. Each CDR3 protein is one row after TCRdb ran MiXCR on the 5' RACE reads. In the table there are around 88,000 distinct CDR3 sequences, 13% of which are singletons. V lost 4 bases to trimming and J lost 5 bases; unmatched junction nucleotides: 3. Germline V gives CDR1 SGHVS, CDR2 FNYEAQ. The CDR3 is 14 residues long. The chain has TRBV7-6 and TRBJ2-3, with TRBD2 matching over 10 bases. This TCR derives from a man between 18 and 29 years old who received the YFV17D yellow fever vaccine. This specimen was CD8+ T cells not binding an NS4B(214-222) dextramer, sorted from PBMCs, taken 21 days after the first yellow fever vaccination. CDR3 DNA: TGTGCCAGCAGCTCCAGCGGGGGGGGAGATACGCAGTATTTT. Translated, it gives CASSSSGGGDTQYF.